Below are 21 T cell receptor beta chains sequenced from a single sample in a study of blood T cell repertoires in COVID-19. Profiling relied on immunoSEQ multiplex PCR, and the TCRdb table lists in-frame clones only, not all of them. The sample lists over 110,000 clones, approximately 88% occurring once. What was sequenced was peripheral blood. These receptors all come from a human donor in a cohort sampled during active COVID-19.

This chain connects TRBV10-3 to TRBJ1-2; 7 nucleotides agree with TRBD1. CDR1 and CDR2 from the germline V gene are ENHRY and SYGVKD. The CDR3 is made up of 14 amino acids. V was pared by 4 bases and J by 4 bases, with 6 bases of the junction left unmatched. The CDR3 reads CAISVEGAGYGYTF. The CDR3 DNA is TGTGCCATCAGTGTTGAGGGGGCGGGCTATGGCTACACCTTC.

The V gene is TRBV7-9, the J gene TRBJ1-3, with D possibly being TRBD1 (6 bases). Per germline, CDR1 SEHNR and CDR2 FQNEAQ (reference sequence). V lost 1 base and J lost 2, with 9 bases in between. CDR3 length equals 15 residues. The CDR3 region has the DNA TGTGCCAGCAGCTTAGTCGGGGGGCCTGGAAACACCATATATTTT. This gives the protein CASSLVGGPGNTIYF.

The rearrangement links TRBV7-9 to TRBJ2-5; D is possibly TRBD2 (6 bases). The CDR3 sequence is 13 residues long. V lost 7 bases, J lost 5 bases, and 14 bases lay in between. Per the germline V gene, CDR1 is SEHNR and CDR2 is FQNEAQ (reference sequence). The CDR3 reads CASTLGGLETQYF. The CDR3 DNA sequence: TGTGCCAGCACCCTCGGGGGACTGGAGACCCAGTACTTC.

The rearrangement links TRBV27 to TRBJ1-2; 7 bases match TRBD1. J gave up 4 bases and V 2 bases, and 19 bases lay outside the gene matches. CDR1 MNHEY and CDR2 SMNVEV come from the germline V gene (reference sequence). The length of the CDR3 is 19 residues. The CDR3 is CASSLRPPPGGGNPYGYTF. The CDR3 DNA is TGTGCCAGCAGTTTAAGGCCCCCCCCGGGAGGGGGCAACCCCTATGGCTACACCTTC.

J is TRBJ1-1 and V is TRBV19; D call uncertain. Per germline, CDR1 LNHDA and CDR2 SQIVND (reference sequence). This CDR3 has 13 amino acids. The germline V and J ends were trimmed by 6 bases and 1 base, with 9 bases remaining between them. DNA for the CDR3: TGTGCCAGTAGCCTGACACGGAACACTGAAGCTTTCTTT. Its translation: CASSLTRNTEAFF.

CDR3 in amino acids: CASSESRASWGELFF. Here the CDR3 DNA reads TGTGCCAGCAGTGAAAGCAGGGCCTCTTGGGGGGAGCTGTTTTTT. The chain carries TRBV6-1 and TRBJ2-2, with D perhaps matching TRBD1 (5 bases). V shed 2 bases and J shed 8 bases, with 15 bases lying between them. This CDR3 has 15 residues. Germline V lookup: CDR1 MNHNS, CDR2 SASEGT.

The genes are TRBV4-3 and TRBJ2-4; D not certain. The CDR3 consists of 16 residues. Trimming removed 3 bases at V and 3 bases at J, with 15 bases between. Germline CDR1 reads LGHNA; CDR2 reads YSLEER. CDR3 nucleotides: TGCGCCAGCAGCCAGGAAGGTCCCCCGGGCAAAAACATTCAGTACTTC. It encodes CASSQEGPPGKNIQYF.

The rearrangement joins TRBV6-1 to TRBJ1-5; 7 positions agree with TRBD1. CDR1 and CDR2 (germline): MNHNS, SASEGT. The V and J ends lost 3 bases and 0 bases, in that order; junction bases with no gene match: 11. CDR3 length: 18 residues. CDR3: CASSDAGQRFYSNQPQHF. The CDR3 DNA reads as TGTGCCAGCAGTGACGCGGGACAGAGGTTTTATAGCAATCAGCCCCAGCATTTT.

V and J are TRBV27 and TRBJ1-4, with D possibly TRBD1 on 6 matching bases. Germline V CDR1 and CDR2: MNHEY, SMNVEV (reference sequence). This CDR3 contains 13 residues. Trimming pared 5 bases from V and 8 bases from J, leaving 12 bases between. CDR3 DNA: TGTGCCAGCAGTCCGTGGGGGCGCGAAAAACTGTTTTTT. Residues: CASSPWGREKLFF. Supplemented by reference TRBV27 and TRBJ1-4, the full variable domain reads EAQVTQNPRYLITVTGKKLTVTCSQNMNHEYMSWYRQDPGLGLRQIYYSMNVEVTDKGDVPEGYKVSRKEKRNFPLILESPSPNQTSLYFCASSPWGREKLFFGSGTQLSVL.

This sequence joins TRBV6-2 or TRBV6-3 and TRBJ1-2, with 9 bases matching TRBD1. Germline CDR1 is MNHEY and CDR2 is SVGEGT. This CDR3 spans 14 amino acids. V dropped 6 bases and J dropped 6; count of bases not matched to a gene: 8. This CDR3 reads CASSTTGGADGYTF. The CDR3, as DNA: TGTGCCAGCAGCACCACAGGGGGCGCAGATGGCTACACCTTC.

V usage is TRBV5-4 and J usage is TRBJ2-5; TRBD2 matches 13 bases. CDR3 size: 15 residues. Germline V gene lookup returns CDR1 SGHNT and CDR2 YYREEE (reference sequence). V dropped 4 bases and J dropped 10; count of bases not matched to a gene: 10. CDR3 protein: CASSHGLAGAGGQYF. The CDR3 DNA reads as TGTGCCAGCAGCCACGGACTAGCGGGGGCGGGTGGCCAGTACTTC.

This clone has just one count. J is TRBJ2-3 and V is TRBV9; perhaps TRBD1 as D (6 bases). V gave up 0 bases and J gave up 6 bases, with 20 bases separating them. Germline V gene lookup returns CDR1 SGDLS and CDR2 YYNGEE. The CDR3 has 17 residues. CDR3: CASSVGQGRVKGDTQYF. CDR3 DNA sequence: TGTGCCAGCAGCGTAGGTCAGGGGCGGGTCAAAGGGGATACGCAGTATTTT.

This chain links TRBV7-3 with TRBJ2-5; TRBD2 is a possible D gene (7 bases). This CDR3 is built from 14 residues. The V end lost 5 bases, the J end lost 7 bases, and 17 bases lay between the germline ends. Looked up from germline, CDR1 is SGHTA and CDR2 is FQGTGA. CDR3 protein: CASSPIGLGGTQYF. CDR3 nucleotides: TGTGCCAGCAGCCCAATAGGACTAGGGGGGACCCAGTACTTC.

This chain links TRBV11-1 with TRBJ1-4; D unresolved. The CDR3 is made up of 16 amino acids. CDR1 is SGHAT, CDR2 FQDESV, per germline (reference sequence). V lost 5 bases, J lost 0 bases, and 13 bases lay in between. CDR3 loop: CASSPPGGATNEKLFF. CDR3 DNA: TGTGCCAGCAGCCCACCAGGAGGCGCAACTAATGAAAAACTGTTTTTT.

The chain carries TRBV30 and TRBJ1-5; TRBD1 is a possible D gene (6 bases). Per germline, CDR1 GTSNPN and CDR2 SVGIG (reference sequence). The CDR3 runs to 12 residues. Trimming pared 4 bases from V and 6 bases from J, leaving 10 bases between. The CDR3, as DNA: TGTGCCTGGAACGCACAGGGTCAGCCCCAGCATTTT. It specifies CAWNAQGQPQHF.

This chain connects TRBV4-3 to TRBJ2-7; perhaps TRBD2 as D (6 bases). V lost 5 bases to trimming and J lost 0 bases, with 14 bases between them. Germline assignment: CDR1 LGHNA and CDR2 YSLEER. This CDR3 is 15 amino acids long. Here the CDR3 DNA reads TGCGCCAGCAGCACCGGGCGGACTACCTCCTACGAGCAGTACTTC. It is translated as CASSTGRTTSYEQYF.

This chain uses TRBV7-2 with TRBJ1-5; TRBD1 matches at 7 bases. V shed 1 base, J shed 11 bases, and the junction held 11 bases outside the gene matches. This CDR3 has 15 amino acids. Germline V lookup: CDR1 SGHTA, CDR2 FQGNSA. CDR3 sequence reads: CASSLGRTRQGAQHF. The CDR3 region has the DNA TGTGCCAGCAGCTTAGGACGGACAAGACAGGGAGCCCAGCATTTT.

The chain has TRBV28 and TRBJ1-4, with D maybe TRBD1 (5 bases). CDR3 length equals 15 residues. Per the germline V gene, CDR1 is MDHEN and CDR2 is SYDVKM. V was pared by 5 bases and J by 7 bases, with 17 bases between. Here the CDR3 DNA reads TGTGCCAGCAGTACTACGGTGCGGGGCGGTGAAAAACTGTTTTTT. Translation: CASSTTVRGGEKLFF.

The V call is TRBV9, the J call TRBJ2-1; tentatively, D is TRBD1 (7 bases). Trimming took 4 bases from V and 5 from J, leaving 16 bases between them. The CDR3 runs 15 residues. Germline V CDR1 and CDR2: SGDLS, YYNGEE. CDR3 nucleotide sequence: TGTGCCAGCAGCCCTTATTCAGGGGGGAACAATGAGCAGTTCTTC. Translated: CASSPYSGGNNEQFF.

The chain couples TRBV4-3 to TRBJ2-2; 9 nucleotides line up with TRBD2. The CDR3 runs to 15 residues. CDR1 is LGHNA, CDR2 YSLEER, per germline. After removal of 1 base from V and 6 bases from J, the junction contained 3 bases not matched to a gene. CDR3 in DNA: TGCGCCAGCAGCCAAGCGCTAGCGGGGTCCGGGGAGCTGTTTTTT. Translation gives CASSQALAGSGELFF.

This clone was counted a single time. V usage is TRBV7-2 and J usage is TRBJ1-2; 10 positions match TRBD1. J lost 8 bases, V lost 1 base, and 7 bases had no gene match. CDR1 is SGHTA, CDR2 FQGNSA, per germline. CDR3 length: 15 residues. CDR3 DNA: TGTGCCAGCAGCTTAGGATTGACAGGGGGCCGAGGCTACACCTTC. It codes for CASSLGLTGGRGYTF. Supplemented by reference TRBV7-2 and TRBJ1-2, the full variable domain reads GAGVSQSPSNKVTEKGKDVELRCDPISGHTALYWYRQSLGQGLEFLIYFQGNSAPDKSGLPSDRFSAERTGGSVSTLTIQRTQQEDSAVYLCASSLGLTGGRGYTFGSGTRLTVV.